This record concerns one T cell receptor (beta chain) sequence. V was cut by 1 base and J by 6 bases, with 7 bases left in between. The germline CDR1 and CDR2 sequences are PRHDT and FYEKMQ (reference sequence). The length of the CDR3 is 13 residues. This sample was included in a study of blood T cell repertoires in COVID-19. Study information: Sites across the United States, Italy and Spain contributed samples from acute and convalescent COVID-19.

Study processing details: It was from reference gene primer amplification that nucleated cell counts were estimated. Profiling relied on immunoSEQ multiplex PCR, and the TCRdb table lists in-frame clones only, not all of them. V and J calls and clone size are copied from that table; D and trimming were computed from the DNA. The sample includes roughly 150,000 clones, 88% of them seen just once. Sequencing was performed on peripheral blood. This receptor was identified in a man aged 45 to 65 who had recovered from COVID-19. This chain links TRBV13 with TRBJ2-1; D perhaps matches TRBD1 (5 bases). The CDR3 sequence: CASSLAGINEQFF. In nucleotides, the CDR3 is TGTGCCAGCAGCTTAGCAGGGATCAATGAGCAGTTCTTC.